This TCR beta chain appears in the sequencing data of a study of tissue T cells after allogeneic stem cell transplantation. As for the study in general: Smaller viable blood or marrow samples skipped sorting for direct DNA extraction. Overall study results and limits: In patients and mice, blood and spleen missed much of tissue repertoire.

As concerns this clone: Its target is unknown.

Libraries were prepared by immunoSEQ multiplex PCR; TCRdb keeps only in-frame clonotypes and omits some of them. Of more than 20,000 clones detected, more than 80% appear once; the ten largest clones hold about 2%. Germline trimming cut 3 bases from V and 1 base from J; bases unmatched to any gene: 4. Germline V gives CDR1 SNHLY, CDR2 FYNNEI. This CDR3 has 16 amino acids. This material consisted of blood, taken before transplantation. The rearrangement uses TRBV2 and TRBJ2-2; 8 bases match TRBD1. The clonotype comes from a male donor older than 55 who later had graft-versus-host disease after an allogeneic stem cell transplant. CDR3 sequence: CASSETGTGNTGELFF. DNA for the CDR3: TGTGCCAGCAGTGAGACCGGGACAGGGAACACCGGGGAGCTGTTTTTT.